Given below is one T cell receptor beta chain in context. V was pared by 5 bases and J by 3 bases, with 9 bases of the junction left unmatched. Per germline, CDR1 KGHSH and CDR2 LQKENI. The length of the CDR3 is 15 residues. Using immunoSEQ multiplex PCR, the repertoire was profiled, and TCRdb retains in-frame clones only, with some absent. Of about 100,000 clones in the sample, around 88% were seen once. The data originate from a study of identifying expanded T cells in peripheral blood. The chain carries TRBV18 and TRBJ2-7; 8 positions match TRBD2. Sequences were obtained from blood. The source of this sequence is a person aged 18 to 70 in good health. Written as DNA, the CDR3 is TGTGCCAGCTCATCCTCGGAACGGGGGGGCTACGAGCAGTACTTC. The encoded protein is CASSSSERGGYEQYF.